Below, 19 T cell receptor beta chains from the same sample are listed, as sequenced in a study of blood T cell repertoires in COVID-19. Sequencing was performed with immunoSEQ multiplex PCR; in TCRdb, only in-frame clones are kept and a portion is missing. The sample has roughly 85,000 clones; 70% to 90% are singletons. The sequencing input was peripheral blood. Receptor source: a man between 45 and 60 years old with active or convalescent COVID-19.

The gene calls are TRBV6-5 and TRBJ1-5, with D possibly TRBD1 on 6 matching bases. With 7 bases removed from V and 6 bases from J, the gap between germline ends came to 19 bases. Looked up from germline, CDR1 is MNHEY and CDR2 is SVGAGI. The CDR3 extends over 15 amino acids. DNA for the CDR3: TGTGCCAGCATGCAGTATCAGGAAGGGGGTCAGCCCCAGCATTTT. Its protein is CASMQYQEGGQPQHF.

The chain has TRBV7-9 and TRBJ2-1; D possibly corresponds to TRBD1 (5 bases). The germline V gene encodes CDR1 SEHNR and CDR2 FQNEAQ (reference sequence). V dropped 5 bases and J dropped 2 bases, with 10 bases sitting between them. The CDR3 has 14 residues. This CDR3 is CASSPSTAYNEQFF. DNA of the CDR3: TGTGCCAGCAGCCCCTCGACAGCCTACAATGAGCAGTTCTTC.

This clone came up many times. CDR3 DNA sequence: TGTGCCAGCAGTTTCCAGGGGAAAAGTGAAAAACTGTTTTTT. It yields the protein CASSFQGKSEKLFF. This chain joins TRBV27 and TRBJ1-4, with a possible D match to TRBD1 (6 bases). CDR1 is MNHEY, CDR2 SMNVEV, per germline (reference sequence). V was pared by 3 bases and J by 7 bases, with 12 bases between. The CDR3 has 14 residues.

The V and J genes are TRBV11-2 and TRBJ2-7; 7 nucleotides agree with TRBD1. CDR3 length: 15 residues. Germline loops: CDR1 SGHAT, CDR2 FQNNGV. Germline trimming cut 0 bases from V and 2 bases from J; bases unmatched to any gene: 4. The DNA of the CDR3 is TGTGCCAGCAGCTTAGATAGCCAGGGGGCCTACGAGCAGTACTTC. This gives the protein CASSLDSQGAYEQYF.

For the CDR3, the DNA is TGCGCCAGCAGCCAAGATCTGACCGGGAGGGCCGCGTCGGAAGATGAGCAGTTCTTC. It encodes CASSQDLTGRAASEDEQFF. The V call is TRBV4-1, the J call TRBJ2-1; TRBD2 matches at 8 bases. V shed 0 bases and J 8 bases; nucleotides not matched to a gene: 18. Germline loops: CDR1 MGHRA, CDR2 YSYEKL. CDR3 length: 19 amino acids.

This clone was counted a single time. This chain links TRBV9 with TRBJ1-6; 10 bases map to TRBD1. Germline V gene lookup returns CDR1 SGDLS and CDR2 YYNGEE. The CDR3 has 14 amino acids. The trim removed 3 bases at V and 10 bases at J, leaving 4 bases unmatched. CDR3 DNA: TGTGCCAGCAGCGCCGGGACAGGGGCATCACCCCTCCACTTT. Translated, it gives CASSAGTGASPLHF.

The genes are TRBV10-3 and TRBJ1-4; 8 bases are shared with TRBD1. Germline V gene lookup returns CDR1 ENHRY and CDR2 SYGVKD. With 5 bases clipped from V and 1 base from J, the junction kept 3 bases outside the gene matches. The CDR3 loop spans 15 amino acids. The CDR3 DNA reads TGTGCCATCAGTCCTACAGGGGGAACTAATGAAAAACTGTTTTTT. Protein: CAISPTGGTNEKLFF.

The gene calls are TRBV29-1 and TRBJ2-1; TRBD2 is a possible D gene (5 bases). V was cut by 1 base and J by 0 bases, with 16 bases left in between. The CDR3 runs to 17 residues. Germline CDR1 is SQVTM and CDR2 is ANQGSEA. CDR3 amino acids: CSVEVGLAKPSYNEQFF. As DNA, the CDR3 is TGCAGCGTTGAAGTTGGCCTAGCAAAGCCCTCCTACAATGAGCAGTTCTTC.

The chain has TRBV10-2 and TRBJ1-1, with D perhaps TRBD1 (6 bases). The germline V and J ends were trimmed by 6 bases and 1 base, with 12 bases remaining between them. The CDR3 loop spans 14 amino acids. Germline CDR1 WSHSY, CDR2 SAAADI. CDR3 amino acids: CASSSGQANTEAFF. In DNA, the CDR3 is TGCGCCAGCAGCTCGGGACAAGCGAACACTGAAGCTTTCTTT.

The chain recombines TRBV28 with TRBJ2-3; D gene ambiguous. Germline V gene lookup returns CDR1 MDHEN and CDR2 SYDVKM. V gave up 3 bases and J gave up 0 bases, with 10 bases separating them. This CDR3 contains 15 residues. The CDR3 DNA reads TGTGCCAGCAGTTTTCCTAGTGCTAGCACAGATACGCAGTATTTT. Its translation: CASSFPSASTDTQYF.

DNA for the CDR3: TGTGCCAGCAGTTTCGCGAGGGCCTCCTACGAGCAGTACTTC. Protein product: CASSFARASYEQYF. The rearrangement links TRBV28 to TRBJ2-7, with D possibly matching TRBD2 (5 bases). This CDR3 is built from 14 residues. CDR1 MDHEN and CDR2 SYDVKM come from the germline V gene. V was trimmed by 3 bases and J by 0 bases, leaving 9 bases between them.

The gene calls are TRBV5-1 and TRBJ2-7, with 8 bases identical to TRBD2. The V gene's germline CDR1 is SGHRS and CDR2 YFSETQ. CDR3 size: 14 residues. Trimming at V came to 5 bases and at J to 2 bases, leaving 6 bases not matched to a gene. The CDR3 sequence: CASRLAGTTYEQYF. CDR3 nucleotides: TGCGCCAGCAGATTAGCGGGAACAACCTACGAGCAGTACTTC.

The chain joins TRBV24-1 to TRBJ2-1, with 8 bases matching TRBD1. CDR3 size: 16 residues. Germline V gives CDR1 KGHDR, CDR2 SFDVKD. Germline trimming cut 2 bases from V and 9 bases from J; bases unmatched to any gene: 11. CDR3 region: CATSDSGQGALPEQFF. Here the CDR3 DNA reads TGTGCCACCAGTGATTCCGGGCAGGGGGCGCTTCCTGAGCAGTTCTTC.

This clone was observed once. The chain employs TRBV19 and TRBJ1-1, with TRBD1 matching over 10 bases. The CDR3 consists of 17 residues. Losses at the gene ends were 4 bases for V and 1 base for J; bases not matched to a gene: 9. Per germline, CDR1 LNHDA and CDR2 SQIVND (reference sequence). The CDR3 sequence: CASSTWTGGVRNTEAFF. In nucleotides, the CDR3 is TGTGCCAGTAGTACATGGACAGGGGGAGTGAGGAACACTGAAGCTTTCTTT.

V is TRBV11-2 and J is TRBJ1-1; 10 bases line up with TRBD1. With 5 bases clipped from V and 7 bases from J, the junction kept 4 bases outside the gene matches. Germline-derived CDR1 and CDR2 are SGHAT and FQNNGV. The CDR3 totals 13 residues. The DNA for the CDR3 is TGTGCCAGCAGCGTAGGACAGGGGGGTGAAGCTTTCTTT. It specifies CASSVGQGGEAFF.

A single count supports this clone. The chain combines TRBV7-2 with TRBJ2-1; 13 nucleotides match TRBD2. This CDR3 has 15 amino acids. Germline V lookup: CDR1 SGHTA, CDR2 FQGNSA. V lost 4 bases to trimming and J lost 5 bases; unmatched junction nucleotides: 2. CDR3 nucleotide sequence: TGTGCCAGCAGCTGGACTAGCGGGGGACACAATGAGCAGTTCTTC. Translating it yields CASSWTSGGHNEQFF.

This rearrangement joins TRBV19 to TRBJ1-1, with 7 bases matching TRBD1. Trimming at V came to 4 bases and at J to 4 bases, leaving 6 bases not matched to a gene. CDR1 and CDR2 (germline): LNHDA, SQIVND (reference sequence). The CDR3 sequence is 14 residues long. The chain's CDR3 is CASSKTGIATEAFF. DNA of the CDR3: TGTGCCAGTAGTAAGACAGGGATCGCCACTGAAGCTTTCTTT.

This clone was seen more than once but under ten times. The chain combines TRBV5-5 with TRBJ1-5; D unresolved. V lost 0 bases, J lost 5 bases, and 6 bases lay in between. In germline, CDR1 is SGHKS, CDR2 YYEKEE (reference sequence). This CDR3 region has 13 residues. CDR3 bases: TGTGCCAGCAGCTTGGAACGGGATCAGCCCCAGCATTTT. Its translation is CASSLERDQPQHF.

The chain employs TRBV5-1 and TRBJ2-1; D ambiguous. Trimming removed 5 bases from V and 8 bases from J, with 20 bases in between. The CDR3 has 15 residues. Germline V CDR1 and CDR2: SGHRS, YFSETQ. This CDR3 reads CASRPTFTLRDEQFF. CDR3 DNA sequence: TGCGCCAGCAGACCTACTTTCACGCTTCGGGATGAGCAGTTCTTC.